Reported below is one T cell receptor beta chain. The target antigen is unknown. The data are from a study of vaccination effects on CD4 cells after COVID-19. Across the study: It was two doses of either the BNT162b2 or mRNA-1273 vaccine that participants received.

The method was immunoSEQ multiplex PCR; TCRdb's version includes in-frame clones alone and lacks a portion of them. The table shows about 68,000 clones, with approximately 80% occurring only once. The CDR3 extends over 11 amino acids. The ends were cut back, 4 bases at V and 14 bases at J, with 14 bases in the middle. Germline CDR1 reads MNHEY; CDR2 reads SMNVEV (reference sequence). Sequencing in the ViraFEST assay came after antigen-specific CD4+ T cells had been expanded with viral peptide pools, which were used to stimulate PBMC. Cells that had been cultured for 10 days were the source of isolated CD4+ T cells. All vaccine recipients tested negative for nucleocapsid antibodies and had never contracted SARS-CoV-2 infection. IL-2 medium supplanted half the medium on days 3 and 7.

This clonotype was sampled from a human donor who received a COVID-19 vaccine. The rearrangement links TRBV27 to TRBJ2-5, with a tentative D call TRBD1 (6 bases). The sequencing used CD4+ T cells from PBMCs cultured with SARS-CoV-2 spike peptides, collected before COVID-19 vaccination. In DNA form, the CDR3 reads TGTGCCAGCAGTTCCTACAGGGAGTGTTACTTC. Amino acids: CASSSYRECYF.